This paragraph reports one TCR beta chain. The source of the sample is a study of blood T cell repertoires in COVID-19. Whole-study context: Acute-phase and convalescent COVID-19 samples originated in the United States, Italy and Spain. Sample material is recorded as cDNA or gDNA derived from T cells, B-cell-depleted T cells, or PBMCs.

The CDR3 loop spans 12 amino acids. Germline trimming cut 3 bases from V and 8 bases from J; bases unmatched to any gene: 2. The V gene's germline CDR1 is SGHNT and CDR2 YYREEE (reference sequence). Study processing details: How many nucleated cells were present was estimated from reference gene primer amplification. Method: immunoSEQ multiplex PCR; TCRdb's copy keeps in-frame clones and lacks some. The V and J calls and clone size were taken over from that table, and D and trimming were inferred from the DNA. Counted here are around 300,000 clones, around 90% occurring once; the ten biggest clones make up 1%. The Seattle patients joined while their infection was active and were tracked longitudinally afterward.

The clonotype comes from a woman aged 40-49 years with COVID-19, enrolled during active disease. Sequencing input: peripheral blood. V gene TRBV5-4 combines with J gene TRBJ2-1; TRBD2 agrees at 7 bases. The DNA of the CDR3 is TGTGCCAGCAGCTCGGGGAGGGATGAGCAGTTCTTC. This gives the protein CASSSGRDEQFF.